This T cell receptor (beta chain) was obtained from a study of blood T cell repertoires in COVID-19. The CDR3 spans 15 residues. Germline trimming cut 4 bases from V and 4 bases from J; bases unmatched to any gene: 5. Germline lookup yields CDR1 SGDLS and CDR2 YYNGEE. Clones were sequenced by immunoSEQ multiplex PCR, and TCRdb holds only the in-frame ones, with some missing. The sample yields some 70,000 clones, approximately 73% seen once. The chain has TRBV9 and TRBJ2-5; 12 bases fit TRBD2. What was sequenced was peripheral blood. The TCR comes from a man aged 60-69 years with COVID-19, enrolled during active disease. CDR3 amino acids: CASSPSGGALETQYF. The DNA for the CDR3 is TGTGCCAGCAGCCCTAGCGGGGGGGCCCTAGAGACCCAGTACTTC. Based on the CDR3 plus reference TRBV9 and TRBJ2-5, the full variable domain is DSGVTQTPKHLITATGQRVTLRCSPRSGDLSVYWYQQSLDQGLQFLIQYYNGEERAKGNILERFSAQQFPDLHSELNLSSLELGDSALYFCASSPSGGALETQYFGPGTRLLVL.